This passage covers 5 T cell receptor beta chains from one sample sequenced in a study of vaccination and CD4 T cells after COVID-19. Treatment: approximately 9-day PBMC culture with coronavirus spike peptide pools or control peptides (ViraFEST assay). For these receptors, no antigen is known. Sequenced with the Oncomine TCR Beta short-read assay was DNA taken from cultured CD4+ T cells. MiXCR was run by TCRdb on the PCR reads, yielding one entry per CDR3 protein. The sample has around 18,000 distinct CDR3 sequences, 70% seen once. The sequenced sample consisted of CD4+ T cells from blood, cultured in vitro. Every receptor here comes from a human donor who had recovered from COVID-19.

V gene TRBV20-1 combines with J gene TRBJ1-2; the match to TRBD1 covers 9 bases. This CDR3 is built from 15 residues. V gave up 1 base and J gave up 3 bases; unmatched junction bases: 6. Germline V lookup: CDR1 DFQATT, CDR2 SNEGSKA (reference sequence). The CDR3 region is CSARVKRDRDYGYTF. The DNA of the CDR3 is TGCAGTGCTAGAGTAAAACGGGACAGGGACTATGGCTACACCTTC.

The sample holds a few counts of this clonotype. The rearrangement joins TRBV20-1 to TRBJ2-3; TRBD2 is a possible D gene (5 bases). The length of the CDR3 is 15 residues. Between the trimmed V and J ends, which lost 0 bases and 5 bases, there was a span of 15 bases. In germline, CDR1 is DFQATT, CDR2 SNEGSKA (reference sequence). The chain's CDR3 is CSARDEGQYEDTQYF. Here the CDR3 DNA reads TGCAGTGCTAGAGATGAGGGCCAGTACGAAGATACGCAGTATTTT.

This chain links TRBV12-3 or TRBV12-4 with TRBJ2-5, with 7 bases lining up with TRBD1. The CDR3 consists of 13 residues. V lost 6 bases and J lost 4; bases outside the gene matches: 5. CDR3 in DNA: TGTGCCAGCAGGTCTACAGGGGCAGAGACCCAGTACTTC. Protein: CASRSTGAETQYF.

The chain joins TRBV19 to TRBJ1-2; D may be TRBD1 (5 bases). The CDR3 has 12 amino acids. Looked up from germline, CDR1 is LNHDA and CDR2 is SQIVND (reference sequence). The germline V and J ends were trimmed by 5 bases and 5 bases, with 9 bases remaining between them. Here the CDR3 reads CASSLGEYGYTF. The CDR3 DNA reads as TGTGCCAGTAGTTTGGGGGAATATGGCTACACCTTC.

Comments on this clonotype: The junction shows a germline mismatch at one end, possibly a read error. This chain connects TRBV7-7 to TRBJ1-1; maybe TRBD1 (6 bases). This CDR3 spans 13 amino acids. Germline V gives CDR1 SSHAT, CDR2 FNYEAQ (reference sequence). The CDR3 sequence is CASSLDTGSEAFF. CDR3 bases: TGTGCTAGCAGCTTAGATACAGGGAGTGAAGCTTTCTTT.